The clone carrying this T cell receptor (beta chain) was seen a single time. Antigen: not known. Between the trimmed V and J ends, which lost 1 base and 3 bases, there was a span of 7 bases. From germline, CDR1 is SGHVS and CDR2 FQNEAQ. This CDR3 contains 14 residues. Amplification used 60 Vbeta primers and 13 Jbeta primers. The assay was immunoSEQ multiplex PCR, and TCRdb's table has in-frame clones only and misses some. The repertoire consists of around 140,000 clones, with more than 70% occurring once and the leading ten covering approximately 4%. These data are taken from a study of cytomegalovirus exposure and HLA in healthy donors. Study observations and caveats: Among immune exposure information, only CMV serostatus was available. 87-base-pair reads could not separate some V segments, including TRBV6-2 and TRBV6-3. Most TCR sequences were seen very rarely across donors, but some public TCRs occurred in many.

The sequence came from a man aged 50-60 years in good health and CMV-seropositive. Sequenced input: PBMCs. The chain is built from TRBV7-8 and TRBJ1-5; D gene unclear. The CDR3 DNA reads TGTGCCAGCAGCTTAGGAGGGATCAATCAGCCCCAGCATTTT. This sequence encodes CASSLGGINQPQHF.